One sample yielded the 27 T cell receptor beta chains listed below, sequenced in a study of regulatory T cells in long-lasting Graves disease. Stated time point: persistent/refractory GD, antithyroid drugs over 5 years with positive TRAb. Following extraction of RNA from PBMCs, that RNA was used to make the TCR library. Arm-PCR of CDR3 regions and iRepertoire HTBI primers were used to build TCR beta libraries. TCRdb fed the multiplex PCR reads into MiXCR, producing one record per CDR3 protein. The table records roughly 470,000 distinct CDR3 sequences, 20% to 25% of them present only once. Sequencing was performed on peripheral blood mononuclear cells (PBMCs), taken when the disease was refractory, from a patient treated with antithyroid drugs. The receptor source for this set is a female donor with Graves disease.

V is TRBV2 and J is TRBJ2-5, with 9 bases aligning to TRBD2. Germline V gives CDR1 SNHLY, CDR2 FYNNEI. Trimming cost V 5 bases and J 1 base; bases outside gene matches: 5. There are 15 residues in the CDR3. The DNA of the CDR3 is TGTGCCAGCAGTATTGCGGGAGGGCCCCAAGAGACCCAGTACTTC. This translates into CASSIAGGPQETQYF.

Ten or more counts support this clonotype. The CDR3 carries no conserved terminal phenylalanine or tryptophan, so it likely arises from a read error. The DNA is omitted, as the CDR3 cannot be located on it reliably, and the CDR3 follows TCRdb's listing. The V call is TRBV28, the J call TRBJ2-4; the D call in the table, TRBD2, was not verified against the DNA. Per the germline V gene, CDR1 is MDHEN and CDR2 is SYDVKM. The CDR3 spans 10 amino acids, including both terminal residues. This CDR3 reads CASSFLLVVL.

This clonotype came up a few times. The chain is built from TRBV19 and TRBJ1-1, with 8 bases aligning to TRBD1. V gave up 8 bases and J gave up 7 bases; unmatched junction bases: 3. Germline V gives CDR1 LNHDA, CDR2 SQIVND (reference sequence). The CDR3 runs to 11 residues. The CDR3 protein is CASETGDEAFF. CDR3 nucleotide sequence: TGTGCCAGTGAGACAGGGGATGAAGCTTTCTTT.

This clonotype was recorded many times. The gene calls are TRBV10-3 and TRBJ2-7; no clear D. Germline CDR1 is ENHRY and CDR2 is SYGVKD. This CDR3 has 13 residues. With 3 bases removed from V and 0 bases from J, the gap between germline ends came to 6 bases. CDR3 protein: CAISEPDSYEQYF. In DNA form, the CDR3 reads TGTGCCATCAGTGAACCTGACTCCTACGAGCAGTACTTC.

Only a few counts were recorded for this clonotype. The chain carries TRBV14 and TRBJ2-5, with D maybe TRBD2 (6 bases). Germline CDR1 is SGHDN and CDR2 is FVKESK. The CDR3 length is 16 residues. The V gene lost 1 base and the J gene lost 5 bases, with 17 bases spanning the gap. CDR3 in amino acids: CASSQAGISGGETQYF. For the CDR3, the DNA is TGTGCCAGCAGCCAAGCCGGGATTAGCGGTGGGGAGACCCAGTACTTC.

The genes are TRBV6-2 or TRBV6-3 and TRBJ2-3, with a possible D match to TRBD2 (6 bases). Trimming cost V 2 bases and J 2 bases, with 11 bases left between them. CDR3 length: 15 residues. The germline V gene has CDR1 MNHEY and CDR2 SVGEGT. DNA for the CDR3: TGTGCCAGCAGTTACCTTGCGGGATCCACAGATACGCAGTATTTT. Translated, it gives CASSYLAGSTDTQYF.

At least ten counts were recorded for this clonotype. The chain couples TRBV12-3 or TRBV12-4 to TRBJ2-7, with 11 bases lining up with TRBD2. This CDR3 has 15 amino acids. V was pared by 6 bases and J by 0 bases, with 4 bases of the junction left unmatched. The CDR3 loop reads CASSPTSGNSYEQYF. The CDR3 region has the DNA TGTGCCAGCAGCCCGACTAGCGGGAACTCCTACGAGCAGTACTTC.

V is TRBV27 and J is TRBJ2-3; weak D call: TRBD2 (5 bases). This CDR3 has 14 residues. V was clipped by 10 bases and J by 2 bases, with 16 bases between them. In germline, CDR1 is MNHEY, CDR2 SMNVEV (reference sequence). The CDR3 nucleotides are TGTGCCACTGGGAGACTCTCGTCCACAGATACGCAGTATTTT. Translated: CATGRLSSTDTQYF.

This clonotype was recorded only once. A much larger clone is a single base away; this may be a read error. This chain connects TRBV27 to TRBJ2-7; possibly TRBD2 for D (5 bases). The germline V gene has CDR1 MNHEY and CDR2 SMNVEV (reference sequence). Trimming removed 1 base at V and 2 bases at J, with 18 bases between. This CDR3 has 17 amino acids. DNA of the CDR3: TGTGCCAGCAGTTTATTTCGGGTTAGCCGGGAACCCTACGAGCAGTACTTC. Its protein product is CASSLFRVSREPYEQYF.

This chain connects TRBV6-2 or TRBV6-3 to TRBJ1-1; the D gene is possibly TRBD1 (5 bases). CDR3 length equals 13 residues. In germline, CDR1 is MNHEY, CDR2 SVGEGT. V lost 0 bases, J lost 10 bases, and 12 bases lay in between. CDR3 residues: CASSYSKRGIAFF. DNA of the CDR3: TGTGCCAGCAGTTACTCGAAAAGGGGTATAGCTTTCTTT.

This chain connects TRBV27 to TRBJ2-6; D is uncertain. This CDR3 has 16 amino acids. V lost 2 bases to trimming and J lost 0 bases, with 8 bases between them. CDR1 and CDR2 from the germline V gene are MNHEY and SMNVEV (reference sequence). The CDR3 coding sequence is TGTGCCAGCAGTTTAAAGGTTTACTCTGGGGCCAACGTCCTGACTTTC. It translates to CASSLKVYSGANVLTF.

In nucleotides, the CDR3 is TGTGCCAGCAGCCAAGATTCGGATAGCGAGCAGTACTTC. This gives the protein CASSQDSDSEQYF. The chain recombines TRBV3-1 with TRBJ2-7, with D unclear. This CDR3 has 13 amino acids. The V and J ends lost 0 bases and 6 bases respectively, with 9 bases between them. Germline-derived CDR1 and CDR2 are LGHDT and YNNKEL (reference sequence).

V gene TRBV6-2 or TRBV6-3 combines with J gene TRBJ2-1; no clear D gene. V was shortened by 4 bases and J by 0 bases, with 16 bases between the two germline ends. The CDR3 totals 17 residues. The germline CDR1 and CDR2 sequences are MNHEY and SVGEGT. The CDR3: CASSSFPLGSSYNEQFF. CDR3 sequence (DNA): TGTGCCAGCAGTTCTTTCCCCCTAGGCAGCTCCTACAATGAGCAGTTCTTC.

This chain connects TRBV7-9 to TRBJ1-1; 11 bases agree with TRBD1. The trim removed 6 bases at V and 4 bases at J, leaving 13 bases unmatched. This CDR3 contains 17 residues. Germline V gene sequence: CDR1 SEHNR, CDR2 FQNEAQ (reference sequence). The CDR3 nucleotides read TGTGCCAGCAGTCCTTGGACAGGGGGCACGCAAGGCACTGAAGCTTTCTTT. This gives the protein CASSPWTGGTQGTEAFF.

Turning to this clonotype: This may come from a read error, since a much larger clone is one base off. The genes are TRBV12-3 or TRBV12-4 and TRBJ1-1, with 7 bases lining up with TRBD1. With V trimmed by 2 bases and J by 4 bases, 4 bases remained unmatched. CDR3 length: 14 amino acids. CDR3 sequence: CASSLRGLITEAFF. CDR3 nucleotide sequence: TGTGCCAGCAGTTTAAGGGGGCTGATCACTGAAGCTTTCTTT.

This clonotype was detected only a few times. This chain links TRBV4-1 with TRBJ2-7; 7 positions match TRBD1. Germline CDR1 and CDR2: MGHRA and YSYEKL. The CDR3 runs to 16 residues. The V segment lost 3 bases and the J segment 4 bases; nucleotides outside the gene matches: 12. CDR3 nucleotide sequence: TGCGCCAGCAGCCATCTCGACAGGGTACCCTTGTACGAGCAGTACTTC. Translated, it gives CASSHLDRVPLYEQYF.

The chain has TRBV6-1 and TRBJ2-1; D unclear. The CDR3 loop spans 14 amino acids. Trimming took 5 bases from V and 3 from J, leaving 11 bases between them. Germline V lookup: CDR1 MNHNS, CDR2 SASEGT. This CDR3 is CASSPGSYYNEQFF. In DNA form, the CDR3 reads TGTGCCAGCAGTCCCGGTTCGTACTACAATGAGCAGTTCTTC.

This clonotype was recorded many times. V is TRBV6-5 and J is TRBJ1-4; D is ambiguous. V lost 2 bases, J lost 0 bases, and 10 bases lay in between. The V gene's germline CDR1 is MNHEY and CDR2 SVGAGI. This CDR3 has 16 amino acids. Here the CDR3 DNA reads TGTGCCAGCAGTTACGTCCCGGCAGCAACTAATGAAAAACTGTTTTTT. This translates into CASSYVPAATNEKLFF.

This clonotype was found many times. The J gene is TRBJ2-5, the V gene TRBV2, with 11 bases fitting TRBD2. Germline CDR1 is SNHLY and CDR2 is FYNNEI. The ends lost 5 bases at V and 6 bases at J; junction bases unmatched: 8. The CDR3 runs 15 residues. Here the CDR3 reads CASSSGTSGQKTQYF. Written as DNA, the CDR3 is TGTGCCAGCAGTTCCGGGACTAGCGGTCAAAAGACCCAGTACTTC. Together with reference TRBV2 and TRBJ2-5, the CDR3 gives the full variable domain: EPEVTQTPSHQVTQMGQEVILRCVPISNHLYFYWYRQILGQKVEFLVSFYNNEISEKSEIFDDQFSVERPDGSNFTLKIRSTKLEDSAMYFCASSSGTSGQKTQYFGPGTRLLVL.

This clonotype occurred many times. V gene TRBV9 combines with J gene TRBJ2-5; D is possibly TRBD2 (8 bases). The CDR3 is 15 residues long. The V and J ends lost 4 bases and 4 bases respectively, with 17 bases between them. CDR1 and CDR2 (germline): SGDLS, YYNGEE. The CDR3 is CASSPRGSGGETQYF. The CDR3 DNA follows: TGTGCCAGCAGCCCCAGGGGGAGCGGGGGAGAGACCCAGTACTTC.

The chain employs TRBV30 and TRBJ2-7; D remains ambiguous. The V end was cut by 1 base, the J end by 5 bases, with 9 bases between. This CDR3 contains 12 residues. Germline CDR1 and CDR2: GTSNPN and SVGIG (reference sequence). The CDR3 DNA sequence: TGTGCCTGGAGTGAAGGGCTCCACGAGCAGTACTTC. Its protein is CAWSEGLHEQYF.

This clonotype occurred many times. This chain uses TRBV20-1 with TRBJ2-2; D perhaps matches TRBD2 (5 bases). Trimming cost V 6 bases and J 7 bases, with 12 bases left between them. This CDR3 is built from 12 residues. Germline V CDR1 and CDR2: DFQATT, SNEGSKA (reference sequence). CDR3 bases: TGCAGTGCAGAGGGAGATGGCGGGGAGCTGTTTTTT. This translates into CSAEGDGGELFF.

This clonotype was counted only a few times. The chain is built from TRBV7-9 and TRBJ2-5; TRBD1 agrees at 7 bases. The CDR3 spans 14 residues. Germline loops: CDR1 SEHNR, CDR2 FQNEAQ (reference sequence). Trimming took 4 bases from V and 5 from J; bases not matched to a gene: 7. The CDR3 sequence: CASSSTGIGETQYF. CDR3 nucleotides: TGTGCCAGCAGCTCGACAGGGATTGGGGAGACCCAGTACTTC.

V and J are TRBV25-1 and TRBJ2-2; no firm D call. V was cut by 4 bases and J by 6 bases, with 6 bases left in between. The germline V gene has CDR1 MGHDK and CDR2 SYGVNS. The CDR3 length is 12 residues. The CDR3 DNA reads as TGTGCCAGCAGTGTAGTTTCCGGGGAGCTGTTTTTT. Its protein is CASSVVSGELFF.

This clonotype was detected ten times or more. The chain has TRBV11-2 and TRBJ1-5; a possible D gene is TRBD1 (5 bases). The CDR3 runs 15 residues. Trimming took off 5 bases at V and 6 bases at J, with 17 bases between the two ends. CDR1 is SGHAT and CDR2 is FQNNGV in the germline V gene. The CDR3 bases are TGTGCCAGCAGCGGATCCAGGGATCTCACTCAGCCCCAGCATTTT. It codes for CASSGSRDLTQPQHF.

V gene TRBV7-2 combines with J gene TRBJ2-3, with 10 bases identical to TRBD2. Germline V gives CDR1 SGHTA, CDR2 FQGNSA. This CDR3 comprises 15 residues. The junction had 4 bases not matched to a gene; V was cut back by 5 bases and J by 2 bases. The CDR3 sequence: CASSRTSGYTDTQYF. The CDR3 nucleotides read TGTGCCAGCAGCAGGACTAGCGGCTACACAGATACGCAGTATTTT.

This clonotype was counted only a few times. This chain joins TRBV14 and TRBJ2-5, with D unclear. Trimming removed 5 bases at V and 4 bases at J, with 8 bases between. The CDR3 consists of 12 residues. CDR1 and CDR2 from the germline V gene are SGHDN and FVKESK. CDR3 loop: CASSKGLETQYF. DNA of the CDR3: TGTGCCAGCAGCAAGGGTCTAGAGACCCAGTACTTC.